Given below is one T cell receptor (beta chain) in context. Investigators reverse transcribed all isolated RNA, so they sequenced expressed TCRB transcripts. Produced via immunoSEQ multiplex PCR; TCRdb's table is partial and in-frame only. The sample holds hundreds of thousands of clones; about 12% are singletons and the top ten take around 0.02%. This record comes from a study of beta chain features in type 1 diabetes. About the study: Healthy donors, compared against patients, showed similar age, gender and cell yields.

CDR3 size: 16 residues. Germline values: CDR1 SGHTA, CDR2 FQGNSA. The V end lost 5 bases, the J end lost 0 bases, and 11 bases lay between the germline ends. Sequencing input: naive CD4+ T cells from blood. The receptor was isolated from a young man in good health. The chain uses TRBV7-2 and TRBJ1-6, with no clear D. CDR3 DNA: TGTGCCAGCAGCACCAGGCGCCGCTCCTATAATTCACCCCTCCACTTT. Protein: CASSTRRRSYNSPLHF.